This T cell receptor (beta chain) appears in the sequencing data of a study of response to subunit inactivated influenza vaccine. Regarding the study as a whole: Every seasonal influenza vaccination brings in few new T cells, the authors suggested.

As to this clonotype: The antigen is undetermined.

The CDR3 sequence is 11 residues long. CDR1 and CDR2 (germline): SQVTM, ANQGSEA. Trimming removed 4 bases from V and 5 bases from J, with 9 bases in between. MiXCR, run by TCRdb on the RT-PCR reads, gives a single entry per CDR3 protein. The sample has more than 550,000 distinct CDR3 sequences; approximately 10% are singletons. The sequence was collected from a man aged 50 to 59 who received an inactivated influenza vaccine. This material consisted of PBMCs from blood, taken on the day of vaccination. The chain recombines TRBV29-1 with TRBJ2-7, with D possibly TRBD1 on 5 matching bases. The CDR3 region has the DNA TGCAGCGTTGCTGGGGCCCACGAGCAGTACTTC. Translation: CSVAGAHEQYF.